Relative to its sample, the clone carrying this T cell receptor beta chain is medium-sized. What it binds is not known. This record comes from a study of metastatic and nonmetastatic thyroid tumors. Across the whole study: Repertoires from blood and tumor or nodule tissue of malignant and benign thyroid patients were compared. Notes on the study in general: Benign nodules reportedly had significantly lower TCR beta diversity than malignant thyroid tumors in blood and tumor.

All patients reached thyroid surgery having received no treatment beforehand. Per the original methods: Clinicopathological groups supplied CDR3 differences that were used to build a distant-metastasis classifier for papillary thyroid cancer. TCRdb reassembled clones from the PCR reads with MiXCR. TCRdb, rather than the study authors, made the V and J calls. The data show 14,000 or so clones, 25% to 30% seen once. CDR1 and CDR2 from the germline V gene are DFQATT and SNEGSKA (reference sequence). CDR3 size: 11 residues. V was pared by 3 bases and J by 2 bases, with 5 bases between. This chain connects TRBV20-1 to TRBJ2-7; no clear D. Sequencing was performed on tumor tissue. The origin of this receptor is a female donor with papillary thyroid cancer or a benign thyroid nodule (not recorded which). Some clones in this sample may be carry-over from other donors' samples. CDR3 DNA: TGCAGTGCTAGTGGCGCCTACGAGCAGTACTTC. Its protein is CSASGAYEQYF.